One and the same sample provided the 30 T cell receptor beta chains below, sequenced in a study of cytomegalovirus exposure and HLA in healthy donors. PCR was performed using 60 Vbeta and 13 Jbeta primers. Profiled with immunoSEQ multiplex PCR; TCRdb holds only in-frame clones, not every one. Of 150,000 to 200,000 clones listed, around 80% were seen once; the top ten hold 0.9% to 1.2%. The material sequenced was PBMCs. The source of these receptors is a woman in her 40s in good health and CMV-seronegative.

This chain connects TRBV5-4 to TRBJ1-3, with 8 bases fitting TRBD1. Trimming cost V 3 bases and J 7 bases; bases outside gene matches: 6. The V gene's germline CDR1 is SGHNT and CDR2 YYREEE (reference sequence). The CDR3 is 14 amino acids. CDR3 sequence reads: CASSWGQDPNTIYF. The CDR3 coding sequence is TGTGCCAGCAGCTGGGGACAGGACCCCAACACCATATATTTT. Full variable domain (missing parts from reference TRBV5-4 and TRBJ1-3): ETGVTQSPTHLIKTRGQQVTLRCSSQSGHNTVSWYQQALGQGPQFIFQYYREEENGRGNFPPRFSGLQFPNYSSELNVNALELDDSALYLCASSWGQDPNTIYFGEGSWLTVV.

The chain carries TRBV18 and TRBJ1-1; tentative D call: TRBD1 (5 bases). With 2 bases removed from V and 1 base from J, the gap between germline ends came to 8 bases. CDR3 length: 14 amino acids. Germline V gene data show CDR1 as KGHSH and CDR2 as LQKENI. In nucleotides, the CDR3 is TGTGCCAGCTCACCAGGGGCCTCGAACACTGAAGCTTTCTTT. Translating gives CASSPGASNTEAFF.

This clone was seen more than once but under ten times. The gene calls are TRBV14 and TRBJ2-7, with TRBD1 as a possible D gene (6 bases). V dropped 4 bases and J dropped 2 bases, with 21 bases sitting between them. Germline-derived CDR1 and CDR2 are SGHDN and FVKESK. The CDR3 contains 17 residues. The CDR3 spells CASSLTYTGPAPYEQYF. The CDR3 coding sequence is TGTGCCAGCAGCCTCACCTACACAGGGCCGGCGCCCTACGAGCAGTACTTC.

This chain connects TRBV6-5 to TRBJ2-5; TRBD1 might be the D (5 bases). The CDR3 length is 15 residues. Germline V CDR1 and CDR2: MNHEY, SVGAGI. Trimming took off 3 bases at V and 7 bases at J, with 18 bases between the two ends. The CDR3 nucleotides read TGTGCCAGCAGTTATTCAATGGGGCAATACGGGACCCAGTACTTC. Translation: CASSYSMGQYGTQYF.

The J gene is TRBJ1-1, the V gene TRBV7-8, with TRBD1 identical over 8 bases. This CDR3 is 14 amino acids long. V lost 2 bases and J lost 4; bases outside the gene matches: 3. Germline CDR1 SGHVS, CDR2 FQNEAQ. In DNA, the CDR3 is TGTGCCAGCAGCTTAATGGGACAGGCCACTGAAGCTTTCTTT. It encodes CASSLMGQATEAFF.

V and J are TRBV11-3 and TRBJ1-1; TRBD1 matches at 7 bases. The J segment lost 4 bases and the V segment lost 2 bases, leaving 4 bases of the junction unmatched. Per germline, CDR1 SGHNT and CDR2 YENEEA. The CDR3 runs 14 residues. The CDR3 DNA follows: TGTGCCAGCAGCTTAACCTCAGGGGGCACTGAAGCTTTCTTT. Translated: CASSLTSGGTEAFF.

This rearrangement joins TRBV19 to TRBJ2-7; 10 bases align to TRBD2. The CDR3 is 15 amino acids. The ends lost 1 base at V and 3 bases at J; junction bases unmatched: 3. CDR1 and CDR2 (germline): LNHDA, SQIVND (reference sequence). The CDR3, as DNA: TGTGCCAGTAGTATAGGGGCTAGCGGGAGCTACGAGCAGTACGTC. This codes for CASSIGASGSYEQYV.

The gene calls are TRBV9 and TRBJ1-1; 9 bases are shared with TRBD1. Germline CDR1 SGDLS, CDR2 YYNGEE. J was trimmed by 6 bases and V by 3 bases; bases with no gene match: 6. CDR3 length equals 14 residues. CDR3 in DNA: TGTGCCAGCAGCGCCACAGGGGGCTCGGCTGAAGCTTTCTTT. Its translation: CASSATGGSAEAFF. The whole variable domain, filled in from reference TRBV9 and TRBJ1-1, reads DSGVTQTPKHLITATGQRVTLRCSPRSGDLSVYWYQQSLDQGLQFLIQYYNGEERAKGNILERFSAQQFPDLHSELNLSSLELGDSALYFCASSATGGSAEAFFGQGTRLTVV.

The V gene is TRBV5-1, the J gene TRBJ2-3; 7 bases map to TRBD2. CDR1 is SGHRS, CDR2 YFSETQ, per germline. The J segment lost 2 bases and the V segment lost 6 bases, leaving 9 bases of the junction unmatched. The CDR3 loop spans 15 amino acids. CDR3: CASKGAGTLTDTQYF. The CDR3 DNA is TGCGCCAGCAAAGGAGCGGGAACCCTCACAGATACGCAGTATTTT. The complete variable domain, with remaining parts taken from reference TRBV5-1 and TRBJ2-3, reads KAGVTQTPRYLIKTRGQQVTLSCSPISGHRSVSWYQQTPGQGLQFLFEYFSETQRNKGNFPGRFSGRQFSNSRSEMNVSTLELGDSALYLCASKGAGTLTDTQYFGPGTRLTVL.

This clone was recorded only once. The chain couples TRBV11-2 to TRBJ2-2; TRBD1 might be the D (5 bases). The V end was cut by 1 base, the J end by 4 bases, with 7 bases between. CDR1 is SGHAT, CDR2 FQNNGV, per germline. CDR3 length equals 14 residues. Here the CDR3 reads CASSLGGRTGELFF. As DNA, the CDR3 is TGTGCCAGCAGCTTAGGGGGCCGCACCGGGGAGCTGTTTTTT.

The gene calls are TRBV27 and TRBJ2-2, with TRBD2 matching 8 bases. Germline values: CDR1 MNHEY, CDR2 SMNVEV (reference sequence). V lost 7 bases to trimming and J lost 4 bases; unmatched junction nucleotides: 8. This CDR3 region has 15 residues. The chain's CDR3 is CASTRGAGGTGELFF. In DNA form, the CDR3 reads TGTGCCAGCACCCGTGGGGCGGGAGGCACCGGGGAGCTGTTTTTT.

This rearrangement joins TRBV2 to TRBJ2-1; 9 nucleotides line up with TRBD2. Trimming took 2 bases from V and 4 from J; bases not matched to a gene: 0. Germline values: CDR1 SNHLY, CDR2 FYNNEI. The CDR3 runs 14 residues. The CDR3 spells CASSELAGYNEQFF. CDR3 sequence (DNA): TGTGCCAGCAGTGAACTAGCGGGGTACAATGAGCAGTTCTTC.

This clone was counted a single time. The chain couples TRBV19 to TRBJ1-5, with TRBD1 matching 8 bases. Germline V gives CDR1 LNHDA, CDR2 SQIVND (reference sequence). Trimming cost V 4 bases and J 1 base; bases outside gene matches: 12. The CDR3 is 18 amino acids. This CDR3 is CASSTLPRQGLSNQPQHF. CDR3 DNA sequence: TGTGCCAGTAGTACTCTTCCCCGACAGGGGCTAAGCAATCAGCCCCAGCATTTT.

This chain joins TRBV7-2 and TRBJ2-7; tentative D call: TRBD2 (6 bases). V gave up 5 bases and J gave up 7 bases, with 12 bases separating them. Germline CDR1 and CDR2: SGHTA and FQGNSA. The CDR3 has 12 residues. This CDR3 reads CASSPPGREQYF. The CDR3 DNA is TGTGCCAGCAGCCCCCCGGGGAGGGAGCAGTACTTC.

The CDR3 spells CASRLTGGNQPQHF. The CDR3 DNA reads TGTGCCAGCAGGTTGACAGGGGGCAATCAGCCCCAGCATTTT. The chain joins TRBV27 to TRBJ1-5, with TRBD1 matching over 8 bases. V was clipped by 6 bases and J by 2 bases; unmatched bases: 3. The CDR3 contains 14 residues. The germline V gene encodes CDR1 MNHEY and CDR2 SMNVEV (reference sequence).

This clone has a single count. The rearrangement joins TRBV5-8 to TRBJ2-1; 8 nucleotides agree with TRBD1. Unmatched junction bases numbered 5, after V lost 4 bases and J lost 8 bases. Germline V gene data show CDR1 as SGHTS and CDR2 as YDEGEE. The CDR3 is made up of 13 amino acids. CDR3 sequence reads: CASSLGTGHEQFF. The CDR3 DNA reads as TGTGCCAGCAGCCTCGGGACAGGACATGAGCAGTTCTTC.

The chain combines TRBV19 with TRBJ2-1; the match to TRBD2 covers 8 bases. The CDR3 consists of 16 residues. Germline-derived CDR1 and CDR2 are LNHDA and SQIVND (reference sequence). Trimming took 7 bases from V and 6 from J; bases not matched to a gene: 14. CDR3 DNA: TGTGCCAGTATGTCAAGCGGGAGCCTACCCCCCAATGAGCAGTTCTTC. Translated: CASMSSGSLPPNEQFF.

The V call is TRBV7-2, the J call TRBJ2-7, with D perhaps matching TRBD2 (5 bases). V was shortened by 7 bases and J by 2 bases, with 12 bases between the two germline ends. The CDR3 contains 13 residues. Germline lookup yields CDR1 SGHTA and CDR2 FQGNSA. The CDR3 DNA sequence: TGTGCCAGCAAACCCCCGGGGACCTACGAGCAGTACTTC. Its translation is CASKPPGTYEQYF. The variable domain in full, completed from reference TRBV7-2 and TRBJ2-7, reads GAGVSQSPSNKVTEKGKDVELRCDPISGHTALYWYRQSLGQGLEFLIYFQGNSAPDKSGLPSDRFSAERTGGSVSTLTIQRTQQEDSAVYLCASKPPGTYEQYFGPGTRLTVT.

This clone has a single count. The chain employs TRBV30 and TRBJ1-1; D gene unclear. This CDR3 has 12 residues. Trimming stripped 1 base from V and 11 bases from J, with 14 bases between. In germline, CDR1 is GTSNPN, CDR2 SVGIG (reference sequence). This CDR3 is CAWSASRVLAFF. Written as DNA, the CDR3 is TGTGCCTGGAGTGCAAGTCGGGTTTTGGCTTTCTTT.

The V and J genes are TRBV5-6 and TRBJ1-5; TRBD1 might be the D (5 bases). Germline V gives CDR1 SGHDT, CDR2 YYEEEE. V was pared by 2 bases and J by 3 bases, with 9 bases between. The length of the CDR3 is 14 residues. CDR3 residues: CASSFAGSNQPQHF. CDR3 DNA sequence: TGTGCCAGCAGCTTTGCAGGGTCCAATCAGCCCCAGCATTTT.

The chain joins TRBV27 to TRBJ2-5, with D perhaps TRBD1 (6 bases). Trimming took off 5 bases at V and 5 bases at J, with 15 bases between the two ends. Germline V lookup: CDR1 MNHEY, CDR2 SMNVEV (reference sequence). The CDR3 consists of 14 residues. Here the CDR3 reads CASSVTGLGETQYF. Written as DNA, the CDR3 is TGTGCCAGCAGTGTTACAGGGTTGGGGGAGACCCAGTACTTC.

This chain uses TRBV18 with TRBJ2-7; 9 nucleotides line up with TRBD1. The CDR3 spans 15 residues. CDR1 is KGHSH and CDR2 is LQKENI in the germline V gene. The V segment lost 3 bases and the J segment 2 bases; nucleotides outside the gene matches: 5. Written as DNA, the CDR3 is TGTGCCAGCTCACCGCCGGGACAGGGAACCTACGAGCAGTACTTC. Translated: CASSPPGQGTYEQYF.

V gene TRBV7-2 combines with J gene TRBJ1-4, with 11 bases fitting TRBD1. Germline trimming cut 0 bases from V and 8 bases from J; bases unmatched to any gene: 2. Looked up from germline, CDR1 is SGHTA and CDR2 is FQGNSA. CDR3 length: 15 amino acids. As DNA, the CDR3 is TGTGCCAGCAGCTTAGCGGGACAGGGGGGAGAAAAACTGTTTTTT. It specifies CASSLAGQGGEKLFF. The full variable domain, in which reference TRBV7-2 and TRBJ1-4 provide the parts outside the CDR3, is GAGVSQSPSNKVTEKGKDVELRCDPISGHTALYWYRQSLGQGLEFLIYFQGNSAPDKSGLPSDRFSAERTGGSVSTLTIQRTQQEDSAVYLCASSLAGQGGEKLFFGSGTQLSVL.

The chain uses TRBV7-9 and TRBJ2-7; 7 bases are a match to TRBD2. The CDR3 length is 16 residues. CDR1 is SEHNR, CDR2 FQNEAQ, per germline (reference sequence). The trim removed 5 bases at V and 2 bases at J, leaving 12 bases unmatched. CDR3 nucleotides: TGTGCCAGCAGCCCTGCATCGGGACTACATACCTACGAGCAGTACTTC. This sequence encodes CASSPASGLHTYEQYF.

On this clone: This sample also contains other DNA sequences that code for the same CDR3. The rearrangement joins TRBV12-5 to TRBJ1-1; TRBD1 agrees at 8 bases. Germline CDR1 and CDR2: LGHNT and FRNRAP. The trim removed 6 bases at V and 3 bases at J, leaving 3 bases unmatched. CDR3 length equals 13 residues. CDR3 nucleotides: TGTGCTAGTGGCCTGGACAGGGACACTGAAGCTTTCTTT. It yields the protein CASGLDRDTEAFF.

This chain joins TRBV5-5 and TRBJ2-7; the match to TRBD2 covers 14 bases. The CDR3 runs 18 residues. The ends lost 2 bases at V and 4 bases at J; junction bases unmatched: 11. The V gene's germline CDR1 is SGHKS and CDR2 YYEKEE (reference sequence). CDR3: CASSLLTSGRVSSYEQYF. CDR3 coding DNA: TGTGCCAGCAGCTTATTGACTAGCGGGAGGGTCTCGTCGTACGAGCAGTACTTC.

This rearrangement joins TRBV4-1 to TRBJ2-3, with D tentatively TRBD1 (7 bases). Germline assignment: CDR1 MGHRA and CDR2 YSYEKL. Trimming removed 4 bases from V and 7 bases from J, with 15 bases in between. CDR3 length equals 14 residues. This CDR3 is CASSLGGQSYTQYF. CDR3 DNA: TGCGCCAGCAGCCTGGGGGGACAGTCCTATACGCAGTATTTT.

The rearrangement joins TRBV15 to TRBJ2-1; D might be TRBD2 (5 bases). Germline V gene data show CDR1 as LNHNV and CDR2 as YYDKDF (reference sequence). This CDR3 has 16 residues. Trimming removed 0 bases at V and 4 bases at J, with 13 bases between. The CDR3 sequence is CATSRDGAGQYNEQFF. In DNA form, the CDR3 reads TGTGCCACCAGCAGAGATGGCGCGGGCCAGTACAATGAGCAGTTCTTC.

V and J are TRBV19 and TRBJ2-1, with a possible D match to TRBD2 (5 bases). Trimming stripped 10 bases from V and 2 bases from J, with 15 bases between. CDR3 size: 14 residues. Germline V gene data show CDR1 as LNHDA and CDR2 as SQIVND (reference sequence). The CDR3 nucleotides are TGTGCCACTATCGGGGAGACACCCTACAATGAGCAGTTCTTC. Amino acids: CATIGETPYNEQFF.

Remarks on this clone: Other DNA sequences from this sample encode an identical CDR3 as well. The chain has TRBV27 and TRBJ2-1; D unresolved. The germline CDR1 and CDR2 sequences are MNHEY and SMNVEV (reference sequence). This CDR3 region has 14 residues. V was trimmed by 0 bases and J by 4 bases, leaving 7 bases between them. DNA for the CDR3: TGTGCCAGCAGTTTATCCCGCGGTTACAATGAGCAGTTCTTC. Translating gives CASSLSRGYNEQFF.